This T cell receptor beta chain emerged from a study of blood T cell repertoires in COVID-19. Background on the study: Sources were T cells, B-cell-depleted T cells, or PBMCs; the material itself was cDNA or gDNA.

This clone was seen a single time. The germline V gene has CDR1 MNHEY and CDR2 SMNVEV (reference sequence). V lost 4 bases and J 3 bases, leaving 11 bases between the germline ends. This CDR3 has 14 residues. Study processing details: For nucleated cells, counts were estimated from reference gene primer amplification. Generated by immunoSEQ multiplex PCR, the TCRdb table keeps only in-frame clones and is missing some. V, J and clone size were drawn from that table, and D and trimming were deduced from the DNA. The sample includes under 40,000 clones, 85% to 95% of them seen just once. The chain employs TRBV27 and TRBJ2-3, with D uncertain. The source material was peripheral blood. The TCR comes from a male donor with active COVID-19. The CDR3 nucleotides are TGTGCCAGCAGTTCAGGCCATTGGACAGATACGCAGTATTTT. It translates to CASSSGHWTDTQYF.